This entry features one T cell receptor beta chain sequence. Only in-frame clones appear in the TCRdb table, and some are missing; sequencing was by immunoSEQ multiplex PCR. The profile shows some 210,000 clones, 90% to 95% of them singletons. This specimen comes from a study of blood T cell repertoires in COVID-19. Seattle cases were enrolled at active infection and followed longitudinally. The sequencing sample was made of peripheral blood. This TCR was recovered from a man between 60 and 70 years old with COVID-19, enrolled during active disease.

The DNA for the CDR3 is TGTGCCAGCAGTTTTGCGAATCAGCCCCAGCATTTT. Translated: CASSFANQPQHF. The chain has TRBV28 and TRBJ1-5; D unclear. This CDR3 comprises 12 residues. V lost 3 bases, J lost 4 bases, and 4 bases lay in between. The germline V gene encodes CDR1 MDHEN and CDR2 SYDVKM.